This T cell receptor (beta chain) was observed in a study of T cells in Graves' hyperthyroidism and ophthalmopathy. Study background: The blood sample was taken at first diagnosis, before treatment began.

A note on this clonotype: No antigen is known for it.

PBMCs stemmed from about 9.5 ml fresh peripheral blood. TCR beta CDR3 regions were amplified from RNA transcripts. During a first-round RT-PCR of the TCR CDR3, the HTBI primer set was used. Each CDR3 protein is one row after TCRdb ran MiXCR on the multiplex PCR reads. The data contain some 600,000 distinct CDR3 sequences, more than 11% of them seen just once; the ten biggest clones take up roughly 6.2%. Study results and caveats: Peripheral blood also featured most of the thyroid clonotypes expanded above 0.001.

The CDR3 covers 16 residues. Per the germline V gene, CDR1 is LGHNA and CDR2 is YSLEER. Trimming cost V 0 bases and J 9 bases, with 18 bases left between them. This sequence joins TRBV4-3 and TRBJ1-5, with D hard to call. Sequenced input: blood. This clonotype originated in a woman younger than 45 with Graves' hyperthyroidism that later progressed to Graves' ophthalmopathy. The CDR3 region has the DNA TGCGCCAGCAGCCAAGACGGGGTCCCTTTCAATTTGCCCCAGCATTTT. Translating gives CASSQDGVPFNLPQHF.